The clone carrying this TCR beta chain was recorded only once. No antigen is known for it. The protocol was immunoSEQ multiplex PCR, while the TCRdb copy is restricted to in-frame clones and leaves out a portion. In the table there are tens of thousands of clones, 70% to 90% of which are singletons. This record belongs to a study of T cell responses to AZD1222 COVID-19 vaccine. Whole-study results and caveats: Seropositive at baseline were only a handful of AZD1222 recipients. It should be noted that donors were predominantly white British and more often female, and clonal diversity was possibly underestimated.

Pooling covered second doses at about 4 or about 12 weeks. Sequences were derived from peripheral blood, sampled 28 days after the second AZD1222 dose. The TCR was taken from an adult who received the AZD1222 COVID-19 vaccine.

CDR3 in DNA: TGTGCCAGCACTGACGGGGGCATTCCCTCTGGAAACACCATATATTTT. As protein: CASTDGGIPSGNTIYF. The rearrangement links TRBV6-6 to TRBJ1-3; the D gene is possibly TRBD1 (6 bases). CDR1 MNHNY and CDR2 SVGAGI come from the germline V gene (reference sequence). V shed 7 bases and J shed 0 bases, with 16 bases lying between them. The CDR3 has 16 amino acids.